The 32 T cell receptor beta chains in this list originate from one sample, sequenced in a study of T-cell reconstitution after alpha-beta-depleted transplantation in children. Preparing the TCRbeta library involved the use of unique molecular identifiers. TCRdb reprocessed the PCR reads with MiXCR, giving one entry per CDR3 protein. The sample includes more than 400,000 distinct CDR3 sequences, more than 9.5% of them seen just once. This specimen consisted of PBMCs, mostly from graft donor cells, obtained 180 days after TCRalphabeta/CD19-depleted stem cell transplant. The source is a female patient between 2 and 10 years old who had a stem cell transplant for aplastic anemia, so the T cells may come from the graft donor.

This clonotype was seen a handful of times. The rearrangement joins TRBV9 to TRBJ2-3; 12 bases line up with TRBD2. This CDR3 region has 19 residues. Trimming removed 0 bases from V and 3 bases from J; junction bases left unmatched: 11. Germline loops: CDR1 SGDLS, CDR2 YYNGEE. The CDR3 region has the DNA TGTGCCAGCAGCGTAGCTACGACTAGCGGGAGTATCGGGACAGATACGCAGTATTTT. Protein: CASSVATTSGSIGTDTQYF.

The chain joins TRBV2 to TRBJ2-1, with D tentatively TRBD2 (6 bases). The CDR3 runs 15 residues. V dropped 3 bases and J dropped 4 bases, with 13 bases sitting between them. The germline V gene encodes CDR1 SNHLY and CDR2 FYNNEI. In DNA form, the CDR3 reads TGTGCCAGCAGTGAGGCGGGGTCGCGTTACAATGAGCAGTTCTTC. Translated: CASSEAGSRYNEQFF.

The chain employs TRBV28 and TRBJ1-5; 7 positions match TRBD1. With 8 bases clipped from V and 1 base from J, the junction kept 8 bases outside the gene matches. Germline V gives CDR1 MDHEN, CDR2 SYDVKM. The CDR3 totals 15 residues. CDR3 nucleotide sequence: TGTGCCAGCTCTAGGGGGACAGCGAGCAATCAGCCCCAGCATTTT. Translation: CASSRGTASNQPQHF.

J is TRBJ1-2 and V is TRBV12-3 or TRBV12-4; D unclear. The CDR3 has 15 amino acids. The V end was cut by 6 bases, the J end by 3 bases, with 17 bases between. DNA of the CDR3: TGTGCCAGCAGCCCCGCCAAGACAATTGACTATGGCTACACCTTC. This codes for CASSPAKTIDYGYTF.

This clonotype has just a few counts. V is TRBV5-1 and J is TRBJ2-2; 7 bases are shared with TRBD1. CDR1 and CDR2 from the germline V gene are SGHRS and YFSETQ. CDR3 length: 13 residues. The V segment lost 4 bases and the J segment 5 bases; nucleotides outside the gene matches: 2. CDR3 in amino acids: CASSDRETGELFF. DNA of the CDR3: TGCGCCAGCAGCGACAGGGAGACCGGGGAGCTGTTTTTT. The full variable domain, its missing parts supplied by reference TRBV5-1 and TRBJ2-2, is KAGVTQTPRYLIKTRGQQVTLSCSPISGHRSVSWYQQTPGQGLQFLFEYFSETQRNKGNFPGRFSGRQFSNSRSEMNVSTLELGDSALYLCASSDRETGELFFGEGSRLTVL.

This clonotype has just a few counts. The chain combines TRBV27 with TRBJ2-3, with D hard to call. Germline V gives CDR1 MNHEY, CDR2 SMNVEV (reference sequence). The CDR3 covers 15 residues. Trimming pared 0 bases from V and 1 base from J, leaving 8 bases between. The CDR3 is CASSLSAAGTDTQYF. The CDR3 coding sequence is TGTGCCAGCAGTTTATCTGCCGCGGGCACAGATACGCAGTATTTT.

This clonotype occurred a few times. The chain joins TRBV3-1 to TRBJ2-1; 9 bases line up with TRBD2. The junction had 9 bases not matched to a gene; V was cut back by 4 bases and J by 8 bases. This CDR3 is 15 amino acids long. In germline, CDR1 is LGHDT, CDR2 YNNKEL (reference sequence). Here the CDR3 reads CASSLSGLASDEQFF. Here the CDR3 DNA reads TGTGCCAGCAGCCTTTCCGGACTAGCGTCAGATGAGCAGTTCTTC.

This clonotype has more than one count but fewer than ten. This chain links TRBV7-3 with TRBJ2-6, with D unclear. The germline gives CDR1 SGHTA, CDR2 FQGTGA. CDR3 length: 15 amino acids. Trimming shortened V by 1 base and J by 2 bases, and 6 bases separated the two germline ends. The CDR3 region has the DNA TGTGCCAGCAGCTTAAACGGAGCTGGGGCCAACGTCCTGACTTTC. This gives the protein CASSLNGAGANVLTF.

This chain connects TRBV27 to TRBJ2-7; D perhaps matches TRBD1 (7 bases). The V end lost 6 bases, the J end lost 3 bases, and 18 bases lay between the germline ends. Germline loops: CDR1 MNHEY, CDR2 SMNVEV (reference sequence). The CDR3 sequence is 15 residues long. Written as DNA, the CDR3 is TGTGCCAGCAGCTACTCAGGGGGAGGACTCTACGAGCAGTACTTC. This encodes CASSYSGGGLYEQYF.

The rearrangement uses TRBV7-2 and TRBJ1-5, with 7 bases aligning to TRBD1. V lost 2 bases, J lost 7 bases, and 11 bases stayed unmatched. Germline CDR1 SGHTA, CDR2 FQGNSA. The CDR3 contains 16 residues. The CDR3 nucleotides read TGTGCCAGCAGCTTACGGTCAGGGGGTGTAGAACAGCCCCAGCATTTT. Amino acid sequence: CASSLRSGGVEQPQHF.

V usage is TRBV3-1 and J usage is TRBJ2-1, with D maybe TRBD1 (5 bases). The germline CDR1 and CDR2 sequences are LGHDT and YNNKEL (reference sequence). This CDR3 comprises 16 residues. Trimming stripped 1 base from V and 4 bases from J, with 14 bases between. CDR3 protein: CASSQVETGAYNEQFF. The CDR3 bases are TGTGCCAGCAGCCAAGTAGAAACAGGCGCATACAATGAGCAGTTCTTC.

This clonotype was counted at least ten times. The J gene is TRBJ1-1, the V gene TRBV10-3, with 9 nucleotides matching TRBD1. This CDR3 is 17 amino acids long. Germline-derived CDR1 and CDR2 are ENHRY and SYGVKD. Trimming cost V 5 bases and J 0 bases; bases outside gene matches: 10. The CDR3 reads CAISRVGQGTMNTEAFF. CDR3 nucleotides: TGTGCCATCAGTCGAGTCGGACAGGGGACTATGAACACTGAAGCTTTCTTT.

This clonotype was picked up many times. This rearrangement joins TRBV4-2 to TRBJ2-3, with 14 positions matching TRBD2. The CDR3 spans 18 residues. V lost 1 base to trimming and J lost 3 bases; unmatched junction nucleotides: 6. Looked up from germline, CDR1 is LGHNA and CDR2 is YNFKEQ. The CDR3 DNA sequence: TGTGCCAGCAGCCAAGGACTAGCGGGAGGGCCTCGGACAGATACGCAGTATTTT. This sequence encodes CASSQGLAGGPRTDTQYF.

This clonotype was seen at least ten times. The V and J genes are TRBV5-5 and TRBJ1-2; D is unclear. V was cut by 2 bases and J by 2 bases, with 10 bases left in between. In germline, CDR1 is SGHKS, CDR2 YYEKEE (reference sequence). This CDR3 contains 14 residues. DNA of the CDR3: TGTGCCAGCAGCTTAGAATCCGGGAACTATGGCTACACCTTC. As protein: CASSLESGNYGYTF.

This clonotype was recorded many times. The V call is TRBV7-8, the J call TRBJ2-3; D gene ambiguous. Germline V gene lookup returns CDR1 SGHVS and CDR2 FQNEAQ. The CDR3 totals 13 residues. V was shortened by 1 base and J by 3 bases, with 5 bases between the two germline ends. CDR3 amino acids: CASSLERTDTQYF. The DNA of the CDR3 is TGTGCCAGCAGCTTAGAAAGAACAGATACGCAGTATTTT.

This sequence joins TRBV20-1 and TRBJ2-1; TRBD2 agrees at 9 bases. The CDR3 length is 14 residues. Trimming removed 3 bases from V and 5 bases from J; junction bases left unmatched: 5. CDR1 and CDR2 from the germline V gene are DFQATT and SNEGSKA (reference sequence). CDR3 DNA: TGCAGTGCTAGTGAGGGCGGGAGGGACAATGAGCAGTTCTTC. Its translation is CSASEGGRDNEQFF.

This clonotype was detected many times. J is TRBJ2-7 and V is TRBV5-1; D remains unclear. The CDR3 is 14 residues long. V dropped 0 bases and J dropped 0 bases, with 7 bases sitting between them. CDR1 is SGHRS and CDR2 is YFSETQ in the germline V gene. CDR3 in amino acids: CASSLVVHSYEQYF. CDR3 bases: TGCGCCAGCAGCTTGGTGGTCCACTCCTACGAGCAGTACTTC.

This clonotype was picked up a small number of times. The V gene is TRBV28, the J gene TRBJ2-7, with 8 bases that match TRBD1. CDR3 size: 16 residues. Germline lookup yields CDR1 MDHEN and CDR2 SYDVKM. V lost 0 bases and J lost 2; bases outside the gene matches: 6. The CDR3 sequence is CASSLWSWTGTYEQYF. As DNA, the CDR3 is TGTGCCAGCAGTTTATGGTCGTGGACAGGGACCTACGAGCAGTACTTC.

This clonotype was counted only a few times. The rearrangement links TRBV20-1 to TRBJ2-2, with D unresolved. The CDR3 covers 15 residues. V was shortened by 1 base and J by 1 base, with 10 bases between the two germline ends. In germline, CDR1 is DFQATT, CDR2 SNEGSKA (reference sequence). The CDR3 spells CSARAVPGNTGELFF. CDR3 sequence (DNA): TGCAGTGCTAGAGCGGTACCGGGGAACACCGGGGAGCTGTTTTTT.

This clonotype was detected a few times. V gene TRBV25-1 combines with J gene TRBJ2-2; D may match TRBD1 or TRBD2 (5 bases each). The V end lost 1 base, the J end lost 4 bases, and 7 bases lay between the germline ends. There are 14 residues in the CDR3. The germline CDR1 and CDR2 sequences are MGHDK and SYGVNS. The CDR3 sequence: CASSEWDVTGELFF. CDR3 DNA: TGTGCCAGCAGTGAATGGGACGTCACCGGGGAGCTGTTTTTT.

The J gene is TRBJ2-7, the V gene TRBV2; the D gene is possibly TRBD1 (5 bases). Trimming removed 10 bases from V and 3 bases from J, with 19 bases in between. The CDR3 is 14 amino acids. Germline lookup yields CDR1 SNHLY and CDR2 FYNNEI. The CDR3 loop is CANAPTALRYEQYV. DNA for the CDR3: TGTGCCAACGCCCCGACAGCTCTTCGCTACGAGCAGTACGTC.

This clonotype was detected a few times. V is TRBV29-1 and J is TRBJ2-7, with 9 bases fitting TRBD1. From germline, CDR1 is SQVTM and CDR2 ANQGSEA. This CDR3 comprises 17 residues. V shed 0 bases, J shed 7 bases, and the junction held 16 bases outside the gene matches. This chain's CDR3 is CSVEDWTLDRGCKEQYF. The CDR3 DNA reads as TGCAGCGTTGAAGATTGGACCCTCGACAGGGGGTGTAAAGAGCAGTACTTC.

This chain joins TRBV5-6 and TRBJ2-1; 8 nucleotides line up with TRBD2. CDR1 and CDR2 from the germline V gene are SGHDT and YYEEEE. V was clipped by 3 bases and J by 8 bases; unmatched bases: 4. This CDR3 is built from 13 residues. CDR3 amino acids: CASSSSAGDEQFF. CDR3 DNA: TGTGCCAGCAGCTCATCAGCGGGAGATGAGCAGTTCTTC.

CDR3 DNA: TGCAGTGCTAGAGAGAACAGGGCGGATGAAAAACTGTTTTTT. It is translated as CSARENRADEKLFF. The chain is built from TRBV20-1 and TRBJ1-4; maybe TRBD1 (6 bases). The germline gives CDR1 DFQATT, CDR2 SNEGSKA (reference sequence). This CDR3 region has 14 residues. V lost 0 bases, J lost 6 bases, and 11 bases lay in between.

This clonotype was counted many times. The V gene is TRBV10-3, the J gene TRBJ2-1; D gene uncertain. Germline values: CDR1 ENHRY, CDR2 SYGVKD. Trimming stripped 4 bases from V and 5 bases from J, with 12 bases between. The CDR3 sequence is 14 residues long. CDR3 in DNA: TGTGCCATCAGTGGGCAGCGTAGTAACAATGAGCAGTTCTTC. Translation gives CAISGQRSNNEQFF.

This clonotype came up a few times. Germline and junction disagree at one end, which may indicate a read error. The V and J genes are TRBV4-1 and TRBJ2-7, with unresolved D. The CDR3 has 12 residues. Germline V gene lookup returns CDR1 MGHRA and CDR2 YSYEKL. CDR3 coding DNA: TGCGCCAGCAGCCCCCCCTCCCACGAGCAGTACTTC. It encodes CASSPPSHEQYF.

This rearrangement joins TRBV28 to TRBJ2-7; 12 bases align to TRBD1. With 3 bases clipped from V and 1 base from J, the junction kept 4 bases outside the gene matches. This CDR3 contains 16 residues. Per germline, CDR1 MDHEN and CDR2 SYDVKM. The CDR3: CASSLGDRGLSYEQYF. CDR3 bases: TGTGCCAGCAGTTTGGGGGACAGGGGGCTTTCCTACGAGCAGTACTTC.

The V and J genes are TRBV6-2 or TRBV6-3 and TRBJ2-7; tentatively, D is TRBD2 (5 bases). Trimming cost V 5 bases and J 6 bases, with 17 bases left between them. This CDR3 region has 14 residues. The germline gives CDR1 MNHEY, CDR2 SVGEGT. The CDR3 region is CASSTPGTRGEQYV. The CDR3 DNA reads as TGTGCCAGCAGTACACCGGGAACCCGGGGCGAGCAGTACGTC.

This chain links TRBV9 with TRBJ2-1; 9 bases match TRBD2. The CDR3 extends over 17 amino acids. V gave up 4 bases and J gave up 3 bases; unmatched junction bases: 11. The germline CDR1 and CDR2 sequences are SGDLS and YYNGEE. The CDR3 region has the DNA TGTGCCAGCAGCCCTCGGGGGCTAGCGGGAAACTACAATGAGCAGTTCTTC. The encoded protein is CASSPRGLAGNYNEQFF.

This chain's CDR3 is CASSYLTGRNQPQHF. DNA of the CDR3: TGTGCCAGCAGTTACCTCACAGGGCGCAATCAGCCCCAGCATTTT. This chain connects TRBV6-2 or TRBV6-3 to TRBJ1-5, with D tentatively TRBD1 (6 bases). The germline V and J ends were trimmed by 2 bases and 2 bases, with 10 bases remaining between them. Germline V lookup: CDR1 MNHEY, CDR2 SVGEGT. The CDR3 covers 15 residues.

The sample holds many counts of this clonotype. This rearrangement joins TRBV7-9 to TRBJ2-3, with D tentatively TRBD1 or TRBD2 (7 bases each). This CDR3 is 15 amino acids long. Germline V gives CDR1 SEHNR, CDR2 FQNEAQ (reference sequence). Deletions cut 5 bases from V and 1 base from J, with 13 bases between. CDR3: CASSRGDRRTDTQYF. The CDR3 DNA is TGTGCCAGCAGCCGGGGGGACAGACGCACAGATACGCAGTATTTT.

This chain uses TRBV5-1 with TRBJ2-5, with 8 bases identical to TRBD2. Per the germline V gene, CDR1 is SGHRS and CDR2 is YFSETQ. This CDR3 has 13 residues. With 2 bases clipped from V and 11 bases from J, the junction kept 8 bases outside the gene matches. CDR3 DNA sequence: TGCGCCAGCAGCTTCTCGGACGGGAGGGAGCAGTACTTC. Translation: CASSFSDGREQYF.